The clone carrying this TCR beta chain has a count of ten or more. The data stem from a study of T cells after yellow fever vaccination. This CDR3 has 11 amino acids. V lost 3 bases to trimming and J lost 10 bases, with 7 bases between them. The germline gives CDR1 SNHLY, CDR2 FYNNEI. TCRdb reprocessed the 5' RACE reads with MiXCR, giving one entry per CDR3 protein. This table holds around 320,000 distinct CDR3 sequences, over 3.5% found once. The chain links TRBV2 to TRBJ2-1, with unresolved D. Source: PBMCs, taken 15 days after the yellow fever booster vaccination. The sequence derives from a man younger than 35 who received the YFV17D yellow fever vaccine. This CDR3 reads CASSEVGEQFF. In DNA form, the CDR3 reads TGTGCCAGCAGTGAGGTCGGGGAGCAGTTCTTC. Together with reference TRBV2 and TRBJ2-1, the CDR3 gives the full variable domain: EPEVTQTPSHQVTQMGQEVILRCVPISNHLYFYWYRQILGQKVEFLVSFYNNEISEKSEIFDDQFSVERPDGSNFTLKIRSTKLEDSAMYFCASSEVGEQFFGPGTRLTVL.